This T cell receptor (beta chain) was documented in a study of T cells in Graves' hyperthyroidism and ophthalmopathy. This clonotype showed up many times. Disease duration was under 3 months in the ophthalmopathy patients, who also had a Clinical Activity Score of at least 3 and a NOSPECS grade of at least 4. Diagnoses rested on clinical symptoms, serum thyroxine and TRAb, thyroid ultrasound and orbital computed tomography. Amplified regions were TCR beta CDR3 sequences from RNA transcripts. A first-round RT-PCR of the TCR CDR3 used the HTBI primer set. TCRdb reanalysed the multiplex PCR reads using MiXCR and keeps one entry per CDR3 protein. The table includes over 400,000 distinct CDR3 sequences, under 15% detected once. V was clipped by 5 bases and J by 0 bases; unmatched bases: 6. The germline gives CDR1 SGHAT, CDR2 FQDESV (reference sequence). The CDR3 contains 16 residues.

The specimen sequenced was blood. This rearrangement joins TRBV11-1 to TRBJ2-5; 10 nucleotides align to TRBD2. This sequence was found in a young man with Graves' ophthalmopathy. The CDR3 nucleotides read TGTGCCAGCAGCCAGGGAACTAGCGGGAACCAAGAGACCCAGTACTTC. It codes for CASSQGTSGNQETQYF.